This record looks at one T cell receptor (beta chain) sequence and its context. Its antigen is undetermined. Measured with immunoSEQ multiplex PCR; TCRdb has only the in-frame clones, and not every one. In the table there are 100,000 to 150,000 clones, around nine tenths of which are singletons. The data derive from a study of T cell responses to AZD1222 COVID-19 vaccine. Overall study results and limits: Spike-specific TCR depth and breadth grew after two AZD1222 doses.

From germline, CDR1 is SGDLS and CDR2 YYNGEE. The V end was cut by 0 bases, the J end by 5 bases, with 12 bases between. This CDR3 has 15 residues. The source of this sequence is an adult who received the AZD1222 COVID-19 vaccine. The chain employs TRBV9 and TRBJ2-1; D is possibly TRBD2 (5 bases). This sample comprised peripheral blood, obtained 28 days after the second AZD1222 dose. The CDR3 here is CASSVVGVKDNEQFF. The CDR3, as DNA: TGTGCCAGCAGCGTAGTGGGAGTCAAAGACAATGAGCAGTTCTTC.